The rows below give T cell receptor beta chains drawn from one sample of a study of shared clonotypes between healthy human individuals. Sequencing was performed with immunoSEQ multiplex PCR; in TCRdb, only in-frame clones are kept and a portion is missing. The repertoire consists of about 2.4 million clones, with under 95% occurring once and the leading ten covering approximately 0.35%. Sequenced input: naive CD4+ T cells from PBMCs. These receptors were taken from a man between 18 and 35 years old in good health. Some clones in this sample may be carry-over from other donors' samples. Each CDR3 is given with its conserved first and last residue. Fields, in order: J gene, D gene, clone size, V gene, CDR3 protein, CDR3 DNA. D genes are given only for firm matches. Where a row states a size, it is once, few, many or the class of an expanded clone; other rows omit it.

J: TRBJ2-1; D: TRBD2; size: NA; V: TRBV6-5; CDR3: CASSYGGSPNEQFF; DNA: TGTGCCAGCAGTTACGGCGGGAGTCCTAATGAGCAGTTCTTC
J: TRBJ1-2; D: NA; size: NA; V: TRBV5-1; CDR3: CASSLLVGTTNYGYTF; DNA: TGCGCCAGCAGTCTGTTGGTGGGGACTACTAACTATGGCTACACCTTC
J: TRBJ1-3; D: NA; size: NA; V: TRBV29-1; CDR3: CSVMKGTGNTIYF; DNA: TGCAGCGTAATGAAGGGGACTGGAAACACCATATATTTT
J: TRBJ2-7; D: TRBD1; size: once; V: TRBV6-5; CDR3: CASSKIFDRDYEQYF; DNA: TGTGCCAGCAGTAAAATCTTTGACAGGGACTACGAGCAGTACTTC
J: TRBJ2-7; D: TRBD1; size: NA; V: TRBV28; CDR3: CASGTGESYEQYF; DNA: TGTGCCAGTGGGACAGGGGAGTCCTACGAGCAGTACTTC
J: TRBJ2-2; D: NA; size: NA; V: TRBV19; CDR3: CASMDGGLISGELFF; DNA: TGTGCCAGTATGGACGGGGGGCTGATCTCCGGGGAGCTGTTTTTT
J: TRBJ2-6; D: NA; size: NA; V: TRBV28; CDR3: CASLQGINGANVLTF; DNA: TGTGCCAGTCTTCAGGGGATTAATGGGGCCAACGTCCTGACTTTC
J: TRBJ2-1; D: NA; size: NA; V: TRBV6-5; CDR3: CASSYSGTSYNEQFF; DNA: TGTGCCAGCAGTTACTCGGGGACCTCCTACAATGAGCAGTTCTTC
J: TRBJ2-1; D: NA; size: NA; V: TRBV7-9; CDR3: CASSSTKLVPNEQFF; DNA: TGTGCCAGCAGCTCCACTAAACTAGTCCCGAATGAGCAGTTCTTC
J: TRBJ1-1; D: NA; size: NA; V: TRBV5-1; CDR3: CASSLEGGGNTEAFF; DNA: TGCGCCAGCAGCTTGGAGGGTGGCGGGAACACTGAAGCTTTCTTT
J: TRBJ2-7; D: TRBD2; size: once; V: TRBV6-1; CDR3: CASLAGPVSYEQYF; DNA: TGTGCCAGCCTAGCGGGACCGGTCTCCTACGAGCAGTACTTC
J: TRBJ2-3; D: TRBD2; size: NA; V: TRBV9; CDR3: CASSVGVGTSGWGTDTQYF; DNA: TGTGCCAGCAGCGTAGGGGTCGGGACTAGCGGGTGGGGCACAGATACGCAGTATTTT
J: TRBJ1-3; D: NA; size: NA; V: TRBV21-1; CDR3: CASSKECGTGGRSGNTIYF; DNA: TGTGCCAGCAGCAAAGAGTGTGGAACAGGGGGCAGGTCTGGAAACACCATATATTTT
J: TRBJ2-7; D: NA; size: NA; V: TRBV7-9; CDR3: CASSLVQGSYEQYF; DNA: TGTGCCAGCAGCTTAGTACAGGGCTCCTACGAGCAGTACTTC
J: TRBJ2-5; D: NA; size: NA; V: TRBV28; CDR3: CASRKLRQVVQETQYF; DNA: TGTGCCAGCAGGAAGCTCCGACAGGTCGTCCAAGAGACCCAGTACTTC
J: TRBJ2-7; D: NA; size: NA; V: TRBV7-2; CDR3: CASSSFDFRGSYEQYF; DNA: TGTGCCAGCAGCTCGTTCGACTTCCGAGGGTCCTACGAGCAGTACTTC
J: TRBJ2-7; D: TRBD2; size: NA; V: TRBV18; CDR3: CASSPRDIAGVWYEQYF; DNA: TGTGCCAGCTCACCACGAGATATAGCGGGAGTGTGGTACGAGCAGTACTTC
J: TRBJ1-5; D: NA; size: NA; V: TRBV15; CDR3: CATARTGSGQPQHF; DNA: TGTGCCACCGCCAGAACAGGGTCTGGCCAGCCCCAGCATTTT
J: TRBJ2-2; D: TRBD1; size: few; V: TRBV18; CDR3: CASSPRDRADTGELFF; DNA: TGTGCCAGCTCACCGCGGGACAGGGCCGACACCGGGGAGCTGTTTTTT
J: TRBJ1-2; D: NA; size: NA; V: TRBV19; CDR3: CASISPGRPGKSYGYTF; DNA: TGTGCCAGTATCTCCCCTGGTCGTCCAGGGAAGTCCTATGGCTACACCTTC